This TCR beta chain comes out of a study of cytomegalovirus exposure and HLA in healthy donors. The study, taken as a whole, reports: Association of 16,951 TCR beta sequences with HLA alleles was found at 0.05 false discovery rate in a later analysis.

Donors in the study were healthy people who gave bone marrow. Turning to this clone: The antigen is unknown.

Germline assignment: CDR1 SGHKS and CDR2 YYEKEE (reference sequence). V dropped 0 bases and J dropped 4 bases, with 4 bases sitting between them. CDR3 length: 12 amino acids. PCR was performed using 60 Vbeta and 13 Jbeta primers. TCRdb keeps only in-frame clones here, not all; method: immunoSEQ multiplex PCR. The sample lists 130,000 to 150,000 clones, approximately 78% occurring once. The source material was PBMCs. The origin of this receptor is a man in his forties in good health and CMV-seropositive. The J gene is TRBJ2-5, the V gene TRBV5-5; D unresolved. CDR3 sequence reads: CASSLDGETQYF. In DNA form, the CDR3 reads TGTGCCAGCAGCTTGGACGGAGAGACCCAGTACTTC.